This T cell receptor beta chain was identified during a study of regulatory T cells in long-lasting Graves disease. Across the whole study: Recently diagnosed Graves' patients had received antithyroid drugs for under 3 months. Overall study findings and caveats: Patients with persistent Graves' had lower TCR diversity than newly diagnosed patients.

This clonotype was counted ten times or more. Its antigen remains unknown. Investigators prepared the TCR beta libraries by applying iRepertoire HTBI primers and Arm-PCR of CDR3 regions. Via MiXCR, TCRdb re-called the multiplex PCR reads, giving one row per CDR3 protein. The sample yields 200,000 to 250,000 distinct CDR3 sequences, approximately 20% seen once. Time point here: newly diagnosed GD, antithyroid drugs for less than 3 months. Making the TCR library involved RNA that had been extracted from PBMCs. Those enrolled as patients came out of an endocrinology department in Xi'an, China. The CDR3 has 12 amino acids. Unmatched junction bases numbered 8, after V lost 5 bases and J lost 11 bases. Germline V gives CDR1 MDHEN, CDR2 SYDVKM.

This chain uses TRBV28 with TRBJ2-7, with 8 positions matching TRBD1. This receptor was identified in a female donor with Graves disease. The sequencing here drew on peripheral blood mononuclear cells (PBMCs), taken at new diagnosis, from a patient treated with antithyroid drugs. The CDR3 region has the DNA TGTGCCAGCAGTATCCGGACAGGGCCGGAGTACTTC. Protein: CASSIRTGPEYF.